Given below is one T cell receptor beta chain in context. Its antigen is unidentified. Sequencing targeted TCR beta in T cells from blood (CD8+ and CD4+). After extraction with the RNeasy kit, about 0.45 to 1 ug of the RNA was reverse transcribed using random hexamers. TCRdb passed the immunoSEQ multiplex PCR reads through MiXCR, listing each CDR3 protein once. Here the sample spans 200,000 to 300,000 distinct CDR3 sequences, 95% to 97% being singletons. This sample was included in a study of CD8 T cells in Susac syndrome. The CDR3 contains 15 residues. V lost 4 bases, J lost 0 bases, and 10 bases lay in between. The germline V gene encodes CDR1 MNHEY and CDR2 SVGEGT. General study points: The relatively small number of individuals in the TCR sequencing and HLA analysis was acknowledged by the study.

The clonotype originates from a human donor with Susac syndrome. The chain couples TRBV6-2 or TRBV6-3 to TRBJ2-1; D remains unclear. Sequenced: CD4+ T cells from PBMCs. The CDR3 loop reads CASSSAESSYNEQFF. CDR3 nucleotide sequence: TGTGCCAGCAGTTCGGCGGAAAGCTCCTACAATGAGCAGTTCTTC.